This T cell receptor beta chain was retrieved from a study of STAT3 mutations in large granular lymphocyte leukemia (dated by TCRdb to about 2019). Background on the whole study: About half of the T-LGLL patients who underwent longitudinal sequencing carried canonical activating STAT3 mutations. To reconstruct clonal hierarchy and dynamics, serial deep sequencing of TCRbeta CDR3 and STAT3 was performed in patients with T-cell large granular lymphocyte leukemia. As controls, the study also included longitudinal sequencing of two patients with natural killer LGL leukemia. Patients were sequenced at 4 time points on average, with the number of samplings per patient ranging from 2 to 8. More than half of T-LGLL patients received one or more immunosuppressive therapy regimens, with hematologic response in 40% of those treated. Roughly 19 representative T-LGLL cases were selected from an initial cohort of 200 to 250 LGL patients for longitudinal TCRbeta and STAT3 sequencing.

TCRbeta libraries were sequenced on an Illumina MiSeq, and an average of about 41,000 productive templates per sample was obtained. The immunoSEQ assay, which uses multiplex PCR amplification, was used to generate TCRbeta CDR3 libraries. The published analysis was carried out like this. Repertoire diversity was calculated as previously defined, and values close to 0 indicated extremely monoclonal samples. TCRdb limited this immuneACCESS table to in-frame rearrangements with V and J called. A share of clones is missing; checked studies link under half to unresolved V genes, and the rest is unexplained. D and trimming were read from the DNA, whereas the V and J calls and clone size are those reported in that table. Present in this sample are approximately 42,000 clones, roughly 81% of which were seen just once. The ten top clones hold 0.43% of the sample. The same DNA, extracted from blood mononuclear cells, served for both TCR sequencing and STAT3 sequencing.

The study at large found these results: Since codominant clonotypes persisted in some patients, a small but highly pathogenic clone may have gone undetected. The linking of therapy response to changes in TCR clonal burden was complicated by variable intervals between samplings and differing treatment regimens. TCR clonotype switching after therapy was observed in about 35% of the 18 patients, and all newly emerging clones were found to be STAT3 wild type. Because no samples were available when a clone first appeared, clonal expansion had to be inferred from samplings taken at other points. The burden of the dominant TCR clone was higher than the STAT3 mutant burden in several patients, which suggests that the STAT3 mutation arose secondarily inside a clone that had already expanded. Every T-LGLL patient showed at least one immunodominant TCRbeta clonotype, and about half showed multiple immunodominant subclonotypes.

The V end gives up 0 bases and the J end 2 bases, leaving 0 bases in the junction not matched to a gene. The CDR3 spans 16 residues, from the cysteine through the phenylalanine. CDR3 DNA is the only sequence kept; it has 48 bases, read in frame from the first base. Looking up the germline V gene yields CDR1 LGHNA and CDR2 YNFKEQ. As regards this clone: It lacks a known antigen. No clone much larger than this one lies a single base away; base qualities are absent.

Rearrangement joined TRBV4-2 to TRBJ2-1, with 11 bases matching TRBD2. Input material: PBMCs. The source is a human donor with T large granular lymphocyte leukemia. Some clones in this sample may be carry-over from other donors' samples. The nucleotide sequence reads TGTGCCAGCAGCCAAGAACTAGCGGGGGCCTACAATGAGCAGTTCTTC. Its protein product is CASSQELAGAYNEQFF.